This TCR beta chain is from a study of blood T cell repertoires in COVID-19. The table came from immunoSEQ multiplex PCR; TCRdb's copy has only in-frame clones and leaves some out. The sample comprises around 200,000 clones, approximately 81% of which are singletons, and under 20% rests with the top ten. The germline V gene encodes CDR1 MNHEY and CDR2 SMNVEV (reference sequence). V gave up 5 bases and J gave up 10 bases, with 15 bases separating them. The CDR3 length is 14 residues. The clonotype comes from a man in his forties who had recovered from COVID-19. V and J are TRBV27 and TRBJ1-6; TRBD1 might be the D (6 bases). The sample comprised PBMCs or T cells enriched from blood (not recorded which). Written as DNA, the CDR3 is TGTGCCAGCAGTCCTAGCAGGGGAAGCTCACCCCTCCACTTT. Translating gives CASSPSRGSSPLHF.